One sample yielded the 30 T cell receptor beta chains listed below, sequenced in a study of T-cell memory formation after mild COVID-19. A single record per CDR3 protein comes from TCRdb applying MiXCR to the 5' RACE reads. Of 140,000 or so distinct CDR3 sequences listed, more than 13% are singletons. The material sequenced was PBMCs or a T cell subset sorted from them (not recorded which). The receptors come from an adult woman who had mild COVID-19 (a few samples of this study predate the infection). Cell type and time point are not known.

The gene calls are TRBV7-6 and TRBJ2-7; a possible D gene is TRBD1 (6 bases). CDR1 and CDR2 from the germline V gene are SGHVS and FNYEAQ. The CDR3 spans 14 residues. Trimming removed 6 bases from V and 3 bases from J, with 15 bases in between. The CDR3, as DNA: TGTGCCAGCAGTCCCCGGACAGCCAGCTACGAGCAGTACTTC. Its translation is CASSPRTASYEQYF.

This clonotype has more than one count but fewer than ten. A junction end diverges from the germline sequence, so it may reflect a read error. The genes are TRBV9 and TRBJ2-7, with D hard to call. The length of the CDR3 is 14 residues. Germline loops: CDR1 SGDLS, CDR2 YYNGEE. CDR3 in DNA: TGTGCCAGCACCGTAGACGACGGCACCTACGAGCAGTACTTC. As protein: CASTVDDGTYEQYF.

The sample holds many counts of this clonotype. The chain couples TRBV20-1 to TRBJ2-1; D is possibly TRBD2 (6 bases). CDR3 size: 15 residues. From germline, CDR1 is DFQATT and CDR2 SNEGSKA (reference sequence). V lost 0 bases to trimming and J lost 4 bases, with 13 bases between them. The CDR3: CSARDSLARYNEQFF. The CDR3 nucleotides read TGCAGTGCTAGAGATTCCCTAGCGCGATACAATGAGCAGTTCTTC.

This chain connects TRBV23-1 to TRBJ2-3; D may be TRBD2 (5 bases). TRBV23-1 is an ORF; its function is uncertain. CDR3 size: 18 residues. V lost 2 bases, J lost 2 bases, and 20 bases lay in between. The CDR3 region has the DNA TGCGCCAGCAGTCAAACTAGATTTCCCTCGGGAAACACAGATACGCAGTATTTT. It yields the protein CASSQTRFPSGNTDTQYF.

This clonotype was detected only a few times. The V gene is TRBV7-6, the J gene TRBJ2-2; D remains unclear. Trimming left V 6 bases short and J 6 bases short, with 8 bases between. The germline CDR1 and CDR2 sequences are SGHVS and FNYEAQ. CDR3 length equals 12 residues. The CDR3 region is CASSILSGELFF. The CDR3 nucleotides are TGTGCCAGCAGTATTTTGTCCGGGGAGCTGTTTTTT.

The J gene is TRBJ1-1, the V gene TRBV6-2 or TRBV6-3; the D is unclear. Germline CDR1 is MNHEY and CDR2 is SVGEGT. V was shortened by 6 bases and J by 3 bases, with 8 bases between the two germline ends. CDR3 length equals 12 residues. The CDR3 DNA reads TGTGCCAGCAGCGGGCCGTACACTGAAGCTTTCTTT. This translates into CASSGPYTEAFF.

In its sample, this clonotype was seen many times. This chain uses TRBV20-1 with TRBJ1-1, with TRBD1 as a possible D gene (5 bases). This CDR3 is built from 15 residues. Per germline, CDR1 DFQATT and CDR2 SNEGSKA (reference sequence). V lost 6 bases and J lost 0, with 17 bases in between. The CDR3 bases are TGCAGTGCAACCTTGGGAGGGGCTCTGAACACTGAAGCTTTCTTT. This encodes CSATLGGALNTEAFF.

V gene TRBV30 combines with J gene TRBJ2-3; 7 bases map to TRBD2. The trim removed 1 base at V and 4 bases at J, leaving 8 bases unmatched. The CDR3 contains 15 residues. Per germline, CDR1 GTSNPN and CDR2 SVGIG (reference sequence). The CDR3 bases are TGTGCCTGGAGTGACCTAGCGGAGCGATCAGATACGCAGTATTTT. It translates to CAWSDLAERSDTQYF.

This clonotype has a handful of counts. DNA of the CDR3: TGTGCCAGCAGTGATTTTAGCTCCTACAATGAGCAGTTCTTC. Translating it yields CASSDFSSYNEQFF. V and J are TRBV12-3 or TRBV12-4 and TRBJ2-1; D not resolved. Trimming left V 5 bases short and J 0 bases short, with 8 bases between. The CDR3 spans 14 residues.

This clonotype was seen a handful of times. The CDR3 nucleotides are TGTGCCAGCAGCTTAACCGGGTTCGCCTACAATGAGCAGTTCTTC. Protein: CASSLTGFAYNEQFF. The V call is TRBV7-2, the J call TRBJ2-1; no reliable D call. CDR1 is SGHTA and CDR2 is FQGNSA in the germline V gene. This CDR3 is 15 amino acids long. With 2 bases removed from V and 2 bases from J, the gap between germline ends came to 10 bases.

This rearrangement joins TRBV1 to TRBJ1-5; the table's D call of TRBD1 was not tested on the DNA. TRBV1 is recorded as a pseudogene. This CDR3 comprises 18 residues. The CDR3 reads CTSSQPTSGVRSNQPQHF. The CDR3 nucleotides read TGCACCAGCAGCCAACCCACCTCAGGGGTCCGTAGCAATCAGCCCCAGCATTTT.

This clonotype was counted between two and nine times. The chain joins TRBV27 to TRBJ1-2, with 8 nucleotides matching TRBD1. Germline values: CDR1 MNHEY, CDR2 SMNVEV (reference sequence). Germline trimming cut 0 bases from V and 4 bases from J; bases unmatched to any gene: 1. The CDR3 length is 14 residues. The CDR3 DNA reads TGTGCCAGCAGTTTATCCGGGACAGGCTATGGCTACACCTTC. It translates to CASSLSGTGYGYTF.

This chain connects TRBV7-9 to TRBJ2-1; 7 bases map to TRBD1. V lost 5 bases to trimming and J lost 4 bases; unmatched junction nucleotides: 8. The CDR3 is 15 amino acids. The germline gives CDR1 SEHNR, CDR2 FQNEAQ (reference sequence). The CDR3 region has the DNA TGTGCCAGCAGCGGGGAGACAGGGTCTTACAATGAGCAGTTCTTC. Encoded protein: CASSGETGSYNEQFF.

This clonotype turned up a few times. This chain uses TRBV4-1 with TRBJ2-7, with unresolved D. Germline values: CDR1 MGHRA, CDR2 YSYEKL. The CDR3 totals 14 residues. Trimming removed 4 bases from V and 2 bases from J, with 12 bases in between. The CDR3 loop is CASSPLDGAYEQYF. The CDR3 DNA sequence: TGCGCCAGCAGCCCCCTCGACGGAGCCTACGAGCAGTACTTC.

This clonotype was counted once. This CDR3 is CASSPLTVIEAFF. The CDR3 DNA reads TGTGCCAGCAGCCCATTGACAGTTATTGAAGCTTTCTTT. V and J are TRBV7-8 and TRBJ1-1, with D perhaps TRBD1 (5 bases). Germline lookup yields CDR1 SGHVS and CDR2 FQNEAQ. The CDR3 has 13 residues. Trimming left V 5 bases short and J 7 bases short, with 14 bases between.

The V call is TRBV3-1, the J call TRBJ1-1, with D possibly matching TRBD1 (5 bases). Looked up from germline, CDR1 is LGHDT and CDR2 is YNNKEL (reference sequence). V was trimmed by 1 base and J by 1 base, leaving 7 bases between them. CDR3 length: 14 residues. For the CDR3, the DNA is TGTGCCAGCAGCCAAGCAACAGGGAACACTGAAGCTTTCTTT. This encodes CASSQATGNTEAFF.

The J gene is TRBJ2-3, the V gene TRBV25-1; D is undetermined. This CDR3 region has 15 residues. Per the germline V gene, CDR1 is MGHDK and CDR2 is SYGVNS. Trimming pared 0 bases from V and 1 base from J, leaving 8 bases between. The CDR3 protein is CASSEYWVGTDTQYF. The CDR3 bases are TGTGCCAGCAGTGAATACTGGGTGGGCACAGATACGCAGTATTTT.

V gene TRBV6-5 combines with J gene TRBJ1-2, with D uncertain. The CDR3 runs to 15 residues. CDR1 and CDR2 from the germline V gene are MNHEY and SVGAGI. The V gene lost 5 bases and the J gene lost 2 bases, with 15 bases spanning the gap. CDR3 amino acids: CASSAGLSQNYGYTF. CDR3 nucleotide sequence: TGTGCCAGCAGTGCCGGACTATCCCAAAACTATGGCTACACCTTC.

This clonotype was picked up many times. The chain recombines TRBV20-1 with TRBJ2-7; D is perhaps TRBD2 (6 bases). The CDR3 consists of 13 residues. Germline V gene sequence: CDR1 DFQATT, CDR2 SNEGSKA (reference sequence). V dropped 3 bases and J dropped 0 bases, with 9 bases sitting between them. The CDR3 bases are TGCAGTGCTAGCTCCGGGAGCTCCTACGAGCAGTACTTC. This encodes CSASSGSSYEQYF.

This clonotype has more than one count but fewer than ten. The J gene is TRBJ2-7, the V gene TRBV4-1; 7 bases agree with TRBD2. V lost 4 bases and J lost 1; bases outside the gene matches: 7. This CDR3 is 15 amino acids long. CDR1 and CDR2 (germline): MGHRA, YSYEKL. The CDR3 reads CASSPFGGESYEQYF. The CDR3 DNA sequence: TGCGCCAGCAGCCCCTTTGGGGGGGAATCCTACGAGCAGTACTTC.

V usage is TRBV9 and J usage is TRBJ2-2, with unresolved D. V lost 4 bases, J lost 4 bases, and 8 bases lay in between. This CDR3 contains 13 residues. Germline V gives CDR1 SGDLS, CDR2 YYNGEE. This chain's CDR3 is CASSPSITGELFF. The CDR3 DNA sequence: TGTGCCAGCAGCCCTAGTATCACCGGGGAGCTGTTTTTT.

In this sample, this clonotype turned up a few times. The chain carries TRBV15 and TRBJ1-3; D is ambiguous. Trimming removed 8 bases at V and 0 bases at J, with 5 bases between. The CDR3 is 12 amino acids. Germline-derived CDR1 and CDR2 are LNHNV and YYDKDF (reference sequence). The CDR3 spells CATRPSGNTIYF. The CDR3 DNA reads TGTGCCACCCGCCCCTCTGGAAACACCATATATTTT.

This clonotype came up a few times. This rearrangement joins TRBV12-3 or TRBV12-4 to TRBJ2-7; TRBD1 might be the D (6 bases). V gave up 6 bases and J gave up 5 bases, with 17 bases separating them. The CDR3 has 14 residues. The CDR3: CASSPPGHPDEQYF. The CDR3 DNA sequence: TGTGCCAGCAGCCCACCGGGACACCCGGACGAGCAGTACTTC.

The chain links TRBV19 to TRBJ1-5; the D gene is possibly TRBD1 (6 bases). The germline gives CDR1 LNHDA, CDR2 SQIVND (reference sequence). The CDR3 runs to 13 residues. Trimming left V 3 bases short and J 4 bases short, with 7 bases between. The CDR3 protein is CASSMQGNQPQHF. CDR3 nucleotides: TGTGCCAGTAGTATGCAGGGGAATCAGCCCCAGCATTTT.

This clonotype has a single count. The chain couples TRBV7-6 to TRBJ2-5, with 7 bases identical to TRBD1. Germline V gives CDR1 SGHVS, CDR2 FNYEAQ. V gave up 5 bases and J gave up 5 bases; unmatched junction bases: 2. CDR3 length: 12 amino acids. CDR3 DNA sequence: TGTGCCAGCAGCAAACAGGGGGAGACCCAGTACTTC. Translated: CASSKQGETQYF.

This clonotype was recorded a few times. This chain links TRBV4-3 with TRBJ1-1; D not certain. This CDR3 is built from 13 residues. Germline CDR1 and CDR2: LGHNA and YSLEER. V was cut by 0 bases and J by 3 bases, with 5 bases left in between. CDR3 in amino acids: CASSQEDDTEAFF. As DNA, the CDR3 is TGCGCCAGCAGCCAAGAGGATGACACTGAAGCTTTCTTT.

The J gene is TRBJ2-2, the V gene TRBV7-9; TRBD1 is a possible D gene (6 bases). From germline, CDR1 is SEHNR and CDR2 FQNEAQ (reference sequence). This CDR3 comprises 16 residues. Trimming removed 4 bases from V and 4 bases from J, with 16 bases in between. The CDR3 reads CASSSRDNLITGELFF. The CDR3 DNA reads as TGTGCCAGCAGCTCCCGGGACAACTTGATCACCGGGGAGCTGTTTTTT.

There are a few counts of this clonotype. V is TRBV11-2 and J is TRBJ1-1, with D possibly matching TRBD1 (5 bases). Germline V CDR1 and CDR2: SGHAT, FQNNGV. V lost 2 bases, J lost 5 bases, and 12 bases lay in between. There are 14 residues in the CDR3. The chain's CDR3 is CASSLYYGGTEAFF. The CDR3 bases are TGTGCCAGCAGCTTATACTATGGGGGTACTGAAGCTTTCTTT.

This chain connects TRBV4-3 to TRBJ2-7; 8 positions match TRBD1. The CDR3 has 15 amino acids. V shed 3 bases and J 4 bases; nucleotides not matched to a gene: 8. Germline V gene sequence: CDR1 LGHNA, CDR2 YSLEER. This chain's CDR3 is CASSQYQGAKYEQYF. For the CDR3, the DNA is TGCGCCAGCAGCCAGTACCAGGGGGCAAAATACGAGCAGTACTTC.

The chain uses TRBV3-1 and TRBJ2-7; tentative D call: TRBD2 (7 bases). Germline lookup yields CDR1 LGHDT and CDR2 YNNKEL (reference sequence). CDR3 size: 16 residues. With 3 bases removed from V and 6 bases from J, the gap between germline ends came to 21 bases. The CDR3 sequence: CASSHEGGLGSSEQYF. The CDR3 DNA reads TGTGCCAGCAGCCATGAGGGGGGGCTCGGATCCAGCGAGCAGTACTTC.